Shown below are 17 T cell receptor beta chains from a single sample sequenced in a study of immune aging and cytomegalovirus after organ transplant. BD Rhapsody targeted mRNA and AbSeq chemistry was used for microwell cell capture and library preparation. TCRdb reprocessed the single-cell sequencing reads with MiXCR, giving one entry per CDR3 protein. This table has around 21,000 distinct CDR3 sequences, 35% to 40% appearing once. The time point denotes: five sample-tagged time points from pre-transplant (day -1) to day 368 post-transplant, pooled. The antigens for these receptors are not known. Material: CMV peptide-activated CD4+ and CD8+ T cells sorted from blood, obtained at five time points, pooled. The subset denotes: sorted CD8+CD137+ and CD4+CD154+ T cells after less than 15 h CMV IE-1 peptide stimulation. The receptors come from a female donor who had a heart transplant and CMV viremia.

The chain combines TRBV7-8 with TRBJ2-3, with 9 bases that match TRBD2. The germline V gene has CDR1 SGHVS and CDR2 FQNEAQ. V lost 5 bases and J lost 0; bases outside the gene matches: 6. This CDR3 spans 16 amino acids. The CDR3 protein is CASSRGAGGSTDTQYF. CDR3 coding DNA: TGTGCCAGCAGCCGGGGAGCGGGGGGAAGCACAGATACGCAGTATTTT. Together with reference TRBV7-8 and TRBJ2-3, the CDR3 gives the full variable domain: GAGVSQSPRYKVAKRGQDVALRCDPISGHVSLFWYQQALGQGPEFLTYFQNEAQLDKSGLPSDRFFAERPEGSVSTLKIQRTQQEDSAVYLCASSRGAGGSTDTQYFGPGTRLTVL.

This chain links TRBV5-1 with TRBJ2-3, with D hard to call. This CDR3 is built from 15 residues. V was clipped by 0 bases and J by 6 bases, with 14 bases between them. Germline-derived CDR1 and CDR2 are SGHRS and YFSETQ. The CDR3 region is CASSLDSSRLDTQYF. Here the CDR3 DNA reads TGCGCCAGCAGCTTGGACTCCTCAAGGTTGGATACGCAGTATTTT. The entire variable domain, with the rest obtained from reference TRBV5-1 and TRBJ2-3, is as follows: KAGVTQTPRYLIKTRGQQVTLSCSPISGHRSVSWYQQTPGQGLQFLFEYFSETQRNKGNFPGRFSGRQFSNSRSEMNVSTLELGDSALYLCASSLDSSRLDTQYFGPGTRLTVL.

The genes are TRBV27 and TRBJ1-1, with 9 bases aligning to TRBD1. The J segment lost 14 bases and the V segment lost 7 bases, leaving 20 bases of the junction unmatched. CDR3 length: 15 residues. Germline values: CDR1 MNHEY, CDR2 SMNVEV (reference sequence). CDR3 sequence reads: CASTSLQGANTGAFF. The CDR3 DNA sequence: TGTGCCAGCACATCCCTACAGGGGGCGAACACGGGAGCCTTCTTT.

As for this clonotype: This likely comes from a read error, as the CDR3 has no conserved phenylalanine or tryptophan at its end. The CDR3 reads CASSLAGSRADAQYL. CDR3 DNA: TGTGCCAGCAGCTTGGCAGGTTCGCGCGCAGATGCGCAGTATCTT. This chain uses TRBV5-8 with TRBJ2-3; D is unresolved. The length of the CDR3 is 15 residues. Germline V gives CDR1 SGHTS, CDR2 YDEGEE.

This clonotype was counted between two and nine times. The J gene is TRBJ1-1, the V gene TRBV12-3 or TRBV12-4, with 8 bases that match TRBD1. The CDR3 contains 14 residues. V lost 3 bases and J lost 7; bases outside the gene matches: 7. The CDR3 reads CASSLRTGIGEAFF. DNA of the CDR3: TGTGCCAGCAGTTTGCGGACAGGGATCGGTGAAGCTTTCTTT.

This clonotype was detected ten times or more. At one end, the junction sequence differs from germline, possibly due to a read error. The V call is TRBV12-3 or TRBV12-4, the J call TRBJ2-7; TRBD2 aligns across 7 bases. This CDR3 is 14 amino acids long. The CDR3 protein is CASSLTSENYEQYF. Here the CDR3 DNA reads TGCGCCAGCAGTTTAACTAGCGAGAACTACGAGCAGTACTTC.

This clonotype was seen many times. The chain links TRBV25-1 to TRBJ1-1; 7 bases fit TRBD1. Per germline, CDR1 MGHDK and CDR2 SYGVNS. Trimming took 1 base from V and 10 from J; bases not matched to a gene: 6. This CDR3 region has 13 residues. This CDR3 reads CASSELSGQSAFF. The CDR3 nucleotides are TGTGCCAGCAGTGAATTGTCGGGACAGTCAGCTTTCTTT. Variable domain in full (rest from reference TRBV25-1 and TRBJ1-1): EADIYQTPRYLVIGTGKKITLECSQTMGHDKMYWYQQDPGMELHLIHYSYGVNSTEKGDLSSESTVSRIRTEHFPLTLESARPSHTSQYLCASSELSGQSAFFGQGTRLTVV.

This clonotype has ten or more counts. Possible read error: a much larger clone is one base away. The CDR3 loop is CASSFGGISCEQYF. CDR3 nucleotide sequence: TGTGCCAGCAGCTTTGGGGGAATCTCCTGCGAGCAGTACTTC. The chain carries TRBV7-8 and TRBJ2-7, with D perhaps given as TRBD1 or TRBD2 (5 bases each). The CDR3 sequence is 14 residues long. Germline assignment: CDR1 SGHVS and CDR2 FQNEAQ.

CDR3 sequence (DNA): TGTGCCAGCAGCGCGGACAGAAGCTACGAGCAGTACTTC. Amino acids: CASSADRSYEQYF. This chain connects TRBV2 to TRBJ2-7; perhaps TRBD1 as D (6 bases). The CDR3 contains 13 residues. CDR1 is SNHLY, CDR2 FYNNEI, per germline. V was clipped by 6 bases and J by 3 bases, with 12 bases between them.

With regard to this clonotype: One junction end disagrees with the germline gene, perhaps due to a read error. The rearrangement uses TRBV30 and TRBJ2-1, with D possibly matching TRBD1 (6 bases). Germline assignment: CDR1 GTSNPN and CDR2 SVGIG (reference sequence). The CDR3 consists of 11 residues. CDR3 nucleotide sequence: TGTTTGGGACACAGGGACGATGAGCAGTCCTTC. Translating gives CLGHRDDEQSF.

The CDR3 spells CASKGGSLPNTEAFF. CDR3 coding DNA: TGTGCCAGCAAGGGGGGCTCGTTGCCGAACACTGAAGCTTTCTTT. The chain joins TRBV6-5 to TRBJ1-1; a weak D match, TRBD1 (6 bases). The germline CDR1 and CDR2 sequences are MNHEY and SVGAGI. CDR3 length: 15 residues. V was shortened by 7 bases and J by 1 base, with 16 bases between the two germline ends.

The chain recombines TRBV19 with TRBJ1-1, with a possible D match to TRBD1 (5 bases). Germline-derived CDR1 and CDR2 are LNHDA and SQIVND (reference sequence). Trimming took 0 bases from V and 1 from J, leaving 12 bases between them. The CDR3 has 16 amino acids. Here the CDR3 reads CASSIEEDRPNTEAFF. The CDR3 nucleotides are TGTGCCAGTAGTATAGAAGAAGACAGACCGAACACTGAAGCTTTCTTT.

This clonotype was seen more than once but under ten times. Sequence at one end of the junction differs from germline and may be a read error. The J gene is TRBJ1-2, the V gene TRBV4-1; D is unclear. Germline CDR1 reads MGHRA; CDR2 reads YSYEKL. CDR3 size: 14 residues. The CDR3 DNA sequence: TGCGCCAGCAGCCAAGACGAAGGAAACTATGGCTACGCCTTC. Translating it yields CASSQDEGNYGYAF.

This clonotype was recorded a few times. This chain uses TRBV20-1 with TRBJ2-6; D unresolved. V shed 5 bases and J shed 2 bases, with 13 bases lying between them. Germline V gives CDR1 DFQATT, CDR2 SNEGSKA (reference sequence). The CDR3 spans 15 residues. CDR3 nucleotides: TGCAGTGCTCGATCAGGCCCAACTGGGGCCAACGTCCTGACTTTC. Its translation is CSARSGPTGANVLTF.

This chain joins TRBV5-8 and TRBJ2-1; a weak D match, TRBD2 (6 bases). V lost 1 base and J 10 bases, leaving 12 bases between the germline ends. Per germline, CDR1 SGHTS and CDR2 YDEGEE. The CDR3 is made up of 13 amino acids. CDR3 loop: CASSLRPLAEQFF. DNA for the CDR3: TGTGCCAGCAGCTTGCGCCCGCTAGCGGAGCAGTTCTTC.

This clonotype was found many times. One junction end does not reproduce the germline sequence, and a read error may be involved. The chain combines TRBV18 with TRBJ2-2; D is unresolved. The germline V gene has CDR1 KGHSH and CDR2 LQKENI. The CDR3 length is 16 residues. The CDR3 DNA sequence: TGTGCCAGCTCACCGTTTGCACCTACGAACACCGAGGAGCTGTTTTTT. It yields the protein CASSPFAPTNTEELFF.

This clonotype was seen many times. This chain links TRBV7-9 with TRBJ2-5; D call uncertain. Germline V CDR1 and CDR2: SEHNR, FQNEAQ (reference sequence). Trimming removed 2 bases at V and 4 bases at J, with 2 bases between. The CDR3 is 11 amino acids. CDR3 nucleotides: TGTGCCAGCAGCTTAACAGAGACCCAGTACTTC. The encoded protein is CASSLTETQYF.